This is a list of T cell receptor beta chains from one sample in a study of human versus mouse CDR3 diversity and MHC coevolution. Here immunoSEQ multiplex PCR was the method, and the copy in TCRdb shows in-frame clones only, minus some. The data contain tens of thousands of clones, about 94% of them seen just once; the ten biggest clones take up over 1.3%. Sequencing input: naive CD4+ T cells from blood. Receptor source: a person aged 30-69 years in good health. Each CDR3 is given with its conserved first and last residue. A D gene is named only where the DNA matches it firmly. Size is stated for part of the rows, as once, few or many counts, or as a class when the clone is expanded.

d_call	v_call	j_call	clone_size	cdr3_aa	cdr3_nt
-	TRBV19	TRBJ2-2	-	CASSIGISTGELFF	TGTGCCAGTAGTATCGGGATATCCACCGGGGAGCTGTTTTTT
TRBD2	TRBV29-1	TRBJ2-5	-	CSVEDTSGWTQYF	TGCAGCGTTGAAGATACTAGCGGGTGGACCCAGTACTTC
-	TRBV7-2	TRBJ2-1	-	CASSLSGGPGLYNEQFF	TGTGCCAGCAGCTTGTCGGGTGGGCCCGGACTCTACAATGAGCAGTTCTTC
TRBD1	TRBV29-1	TRBJ1-1	-	CSVRDRSTEAFF	TGCAGCGTTCGGGACAGGAGCACTGAAGCTTTCTTT
-	TRBV7-9	TRBJ2-1	once	CASSLGGLAEEQFF	TGTGCCAGCAGCTTGGGGGGGCTAGCGGAGGAGCAGTTCTTC
TRBD1	TRBV5-1	TRBJ2-2	-	CASSSPSRGQGNTGELFF	TGCGCCAGCAGCTCACCTTCGAGAGGACAGGGAAACACCGGGGAGCTGTTTTTT
-	TRBV21-1	TRBJ2-7	-	CASSNPGQGLNEQYF	TGTGCCAGCAGCAATCCGGGACAGGGGCTCAACGAGCAGTACTTC
-	TRBV15	TRBJ1-5	-	CATQRGASNQPQHF	TGTGCCACCCAACGGGGGGCCTCCAATCAGCCCCAGCATTTT
-	TRBV7-3	TRBJ1-2	once	CASSLEGGRGYTF	TGTGCCAGCAGCTTAGAAGGGGGTCGTGGCTACACCTTC
TRBD1	TRBV7-3	TRBJ1-2	once	CASSSMPGQGHFDYGYTF	TGTGCCAGCAGCTCAATGCCGGGACAGGGACATTTTGACTATGGCTACACCTTC
TRBD1	TRBV5-5	TRBJ1-2	-	CASSFLTGRRGYTF	TGTGCCAGCAGCTTTTTGACAGGGAGACGCGGCTACACCTTC
-	TRBV7-2	TRBJ1-6	-	CASSTAKKSNSPLHF	TGTGCCAGCAGCACTGCCAAAAAATCTAATTCACCCCTCCACTTT
-	TRBV19	TRBJ1-2	-	CASSPKFRGSGYTF	TGTGCCAGTAGTCCCAAATTTCGCGGGAGCGGCTACACCTTC
TRBD1	TRBV7-3	TRBJ2-3	-	CASSRTPGQGRTDTQYF	TGTGCCAGCAGCCGAACTCCGGGACAGGGGCGCACAGATACGCAGTATTTT
-	TRBV5-1	TRBJ2-6	-	CASTRWAADSGANVLTF	TGCGCCAGCACACGGTGGGCAGCGGACTCTGGGGCCAACGTCCTGACTTTC